This TCR beta chain derives from a study of blood T cell repertoires in COVID-19. Sequencing was performed with immunoSEQ multiplex PCR; in TCRdb, only in-frame clones are kept and a portion is missing. The table lists some 240,000 clones, about 80% of them singletons. This CDR3 comprises 12 residues. Germline V lookup: CDR1 SNHLY, CDR2 FYNNEI. Trimming pared 7 bases from V and 5 bases from J, leaving 8 bases between. Sequenced sample: peripheral blood. The chain combines TRBV2 with TRBJ1-4, with a tentative D call TRBD1 (5 bases). The sequence came from an elderly woman with acute or convalescent COVID-19. Here the CDR3 DNA reads TGTGCCAGCAAACAGGTGAATGAAAAACTGTTTTTT. This codes for CASKQVNEKLFF.